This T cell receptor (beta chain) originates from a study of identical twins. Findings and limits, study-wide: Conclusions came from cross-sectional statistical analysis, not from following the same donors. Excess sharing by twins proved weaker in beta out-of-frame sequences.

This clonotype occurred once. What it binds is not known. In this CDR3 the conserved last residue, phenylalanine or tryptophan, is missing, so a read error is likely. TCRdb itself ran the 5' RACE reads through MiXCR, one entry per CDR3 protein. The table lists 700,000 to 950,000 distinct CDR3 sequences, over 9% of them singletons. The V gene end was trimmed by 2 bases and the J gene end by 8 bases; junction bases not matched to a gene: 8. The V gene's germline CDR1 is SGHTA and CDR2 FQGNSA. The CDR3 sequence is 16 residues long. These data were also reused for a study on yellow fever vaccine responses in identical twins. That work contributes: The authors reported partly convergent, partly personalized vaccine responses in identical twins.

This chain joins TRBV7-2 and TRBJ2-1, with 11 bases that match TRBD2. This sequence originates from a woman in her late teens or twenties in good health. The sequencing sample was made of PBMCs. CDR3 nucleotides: TGTGCCAGCAGCTTACGCCGGACTAGCGGGTACGATGAGCAGTTCCTC. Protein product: CASSLRRTSGYDEQFL.